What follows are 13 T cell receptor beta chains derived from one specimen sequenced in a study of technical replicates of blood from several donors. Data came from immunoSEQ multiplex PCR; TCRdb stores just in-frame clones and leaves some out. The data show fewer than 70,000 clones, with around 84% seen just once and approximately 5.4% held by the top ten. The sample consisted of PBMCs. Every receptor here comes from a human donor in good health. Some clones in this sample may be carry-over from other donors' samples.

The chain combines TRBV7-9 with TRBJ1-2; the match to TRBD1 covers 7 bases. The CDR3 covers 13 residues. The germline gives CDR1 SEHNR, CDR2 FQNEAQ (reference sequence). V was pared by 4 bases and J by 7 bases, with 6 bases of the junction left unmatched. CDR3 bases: TGTGCCAGCAGCTCGACAGGGTCCGGTGGCTACACCTTC. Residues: CASSSTGSGGYTF. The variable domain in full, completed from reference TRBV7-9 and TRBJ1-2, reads DTGVSQNPRHKITKRGQNVTFRCDPISEHNRLYWYRQTLGQGPEFLTYFQNEAQLEKSRLLSDRFSAERPKGSFSTLEIQRTEQGDSAMYLCASSSTGSGGYTFGSGTRLTVV.

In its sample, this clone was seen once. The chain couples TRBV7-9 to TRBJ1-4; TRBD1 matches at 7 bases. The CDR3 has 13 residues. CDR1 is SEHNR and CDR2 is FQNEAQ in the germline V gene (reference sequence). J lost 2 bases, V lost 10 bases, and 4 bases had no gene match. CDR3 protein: CATEGATNEKLFF. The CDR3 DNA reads TGTGCCACCGAGGGGGCCACTAATGAAAAACTGTTTTTT.

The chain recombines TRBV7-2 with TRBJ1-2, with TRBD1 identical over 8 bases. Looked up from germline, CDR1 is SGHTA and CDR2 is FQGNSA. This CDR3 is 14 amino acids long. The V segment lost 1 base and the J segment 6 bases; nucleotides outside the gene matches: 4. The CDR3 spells CASSLGRGRDGYTF. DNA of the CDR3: TGTGCCAGCAGCTTAGGCAGGGGGCGGGATGGCTACACCTTC.

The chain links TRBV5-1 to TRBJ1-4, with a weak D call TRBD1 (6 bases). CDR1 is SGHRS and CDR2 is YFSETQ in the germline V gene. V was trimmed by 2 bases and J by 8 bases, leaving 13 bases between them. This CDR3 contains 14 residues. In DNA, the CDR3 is TGCGCCAGCAGCTTCCAGGGGACCAAGGAAAAACTGTTTTTT. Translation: CASSFQGTKEKLFF.

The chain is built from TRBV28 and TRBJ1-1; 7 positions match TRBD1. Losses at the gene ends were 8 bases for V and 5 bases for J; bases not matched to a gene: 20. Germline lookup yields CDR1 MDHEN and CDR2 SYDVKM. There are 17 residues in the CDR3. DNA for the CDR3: TGTGCCAGCTTTTCAGGGGGGTCGGGACCCACTCGAACTGAAGCTTTCTTT. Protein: CASFSGGSGPTRTEAFF.

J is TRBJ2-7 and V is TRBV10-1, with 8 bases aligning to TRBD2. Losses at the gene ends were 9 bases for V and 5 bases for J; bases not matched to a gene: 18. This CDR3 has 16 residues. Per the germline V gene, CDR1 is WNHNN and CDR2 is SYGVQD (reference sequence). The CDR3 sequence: CARAPGEREFSNEQYF. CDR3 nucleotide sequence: TGCGCCAGGGCCCCTGGGGAGCGGGAGTTTAGCAACGAGCAGTACTTC.

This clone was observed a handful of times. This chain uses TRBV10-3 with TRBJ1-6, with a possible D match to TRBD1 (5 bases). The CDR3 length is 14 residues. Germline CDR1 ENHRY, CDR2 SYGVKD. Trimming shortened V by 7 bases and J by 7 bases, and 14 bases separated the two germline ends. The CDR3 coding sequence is TGTGCCATCACCGGGACTTTGGGGAATTCACCCCTCCACTTT. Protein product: CAITGTLGNSPLHF.

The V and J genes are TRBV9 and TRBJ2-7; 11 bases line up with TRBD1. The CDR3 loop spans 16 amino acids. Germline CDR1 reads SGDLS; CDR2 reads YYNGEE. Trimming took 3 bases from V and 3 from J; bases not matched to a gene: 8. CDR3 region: CASSASSGTGGYEQYF. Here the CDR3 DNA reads TGTGCCAGCAGCGCAAGTTCCGGGACAGGGGGCTACGAGCAGTACTTC.

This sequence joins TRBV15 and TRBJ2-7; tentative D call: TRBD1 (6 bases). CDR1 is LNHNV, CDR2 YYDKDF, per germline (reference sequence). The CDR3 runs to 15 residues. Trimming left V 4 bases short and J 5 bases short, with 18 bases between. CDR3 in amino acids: CATSTPVAGDHEQYF. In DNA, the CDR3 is TGTGCCACCAGCACCCCAGTGGCAGGGGACCACGAGCAGTACTTC. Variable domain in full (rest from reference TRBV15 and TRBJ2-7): DAMVIQNPRYQVTQFGKPVTLSCSQTLNHNVMYWYQQKSSQAPKLLFHYYDKDFNNEADTPDNFQSRRPNTSFCFLDIRSPGLGDTAMYLCATSTPVAGDHEQYFGPGTRLTVT.

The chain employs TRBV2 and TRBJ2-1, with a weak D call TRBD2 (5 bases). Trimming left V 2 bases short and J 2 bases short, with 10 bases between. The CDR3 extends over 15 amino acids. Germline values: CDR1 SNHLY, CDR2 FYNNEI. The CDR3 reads CASSESASPYNEQFF. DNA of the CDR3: TGTGCCAGCAGTGAATCGGCTAGCCCCTACAATGAGCAGTTCTTC.

The CDR3 protein is CASSISLAAEQYF. The CDR3 DNA is TGTGCCAGTAGTATATCCCTAGCGGCCGAGCAGTACTTC. The chain uses TRBV19 and TRBJ2-7; 7 positions match TRBD2. The V gene's germline CDR1 is LNHDA and CDR2 SQIVND (reference sequence). V lost 2 bases, J lost 6 bases, and 4 bases stayed unmatched. The CDR3 consists of 13 residues.

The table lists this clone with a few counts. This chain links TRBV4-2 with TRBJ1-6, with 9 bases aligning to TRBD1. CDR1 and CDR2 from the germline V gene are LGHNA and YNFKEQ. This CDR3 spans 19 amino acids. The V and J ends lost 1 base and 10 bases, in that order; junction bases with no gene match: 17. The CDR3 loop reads CASSQGPPGTGLSGSPLHF. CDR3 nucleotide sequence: TGTGCCAGCAGCCAAGGCCCGCCTGGGACAGGGCTAAGTGGGTCACCCCTCCACTTT.

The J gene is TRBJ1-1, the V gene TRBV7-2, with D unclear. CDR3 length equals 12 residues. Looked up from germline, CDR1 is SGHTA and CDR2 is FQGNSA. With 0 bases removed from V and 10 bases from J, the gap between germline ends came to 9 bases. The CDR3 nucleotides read TGTGCCAGCAGCTTAGCAGGAGTGGTAGCTTTCTTT. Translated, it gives CASSLAGVVAFF.